Included here is one TCR beta chain sequence, with context. No cognate antigen has been identified for it. Per-base quality was not reported, and no clone a single base away is much larger than it. The germline V gene sets CDR1 to SGHRS and CDR2 to YFSETQ. The CDR3 spans 14 residues, from the cysteine through the phenylalanine. Solely the CDR3 DNA is kept, with 42 bases framed from the first base. At the junction V is shortened by 2 bases and J by 5 bases; bases outside the gene matches: 6. Participants in the prospective study were enrolled through a virtual design, were aged 18 to 89 years, and lived in 24 United States geographic areas. In the prospective study, cohorts were assigned on the basis of participant-reported clinical history obtained from a screening survey and a study questionnaire. Recovered participants in ImmuneRACE Cohort 3 were defined as having two consecutive negative NP/OP PCR tests, clearance from a healthcare professional, or resolution of symptoms. Each participant in the prospective study had whole blood, serum and a nasopharyngeal or oropharyngeal swab collected by mobile phlebotomists. Additional blood draws and questionnaires over an approximately two-month period could optionally be provided by prospective study participants. Before DNA extraction, prospective study blood samples were shipped either frozen or at room temperature.

This sample was taken from a study of blood T cell repertoires in COVID-19 (dated by TCRdb to 2019 to 2021). Describing the broader study: Collaborator samples came from the United States, Italy and Spain and covered acute and convalescent phases of COVID-19. The prospective study material was composed of cDNA or gDNA derived from T cells, B-cell-depleted T cells, or PBMCs. Subjects who had been exposed to COVID-19, were actively infected with it, or had recovered from it provided the deeply sampled blood TCRbeta repertoires that made up the dataset. The repertoires were released in a freely available public database intended as a resource for research on the immune response to SARS-CoV-2. Samples came from the ongoing ImmuneRACE study (first 160 participants) plus 1,254 subjects from 6 global collaborators. Nearly every sample came with metadata listing a de-identified subject ID, COVID-19 status, age in years and sex. Where available, HLA class I and class II types were obtained from metadata supplied by the sample provider rather than from assay-based typing.

TCRbeta CDR3 regions were amplified from genomic DNA by means of the immunoSEQ Assay, a bias-controlled multiplex PCR. Turning to the authors' computational methods: Nucleated cell counts per sample were estimated from amplification of reference gene primers within the assay. Sequence reads were collapsed and filtered to measure the absolute abundance of every unique TCRbeta CDR3 rearrangement. For each sample, productive Simpson clonality was calculated as the square root of Simpson's diversity index over productive rearrangements. Held by TCRdb, this immuneACCESS table contains in-frame sequences only and omits some clones. Under half of the omission traces to an unresolved V gene where checked; the cause of the rest is unknown. Clonal size and the V and J genes are those of that table, whereas D and trimming came from the DNA. The sample records around 470,000 clones, about nine tenths of which are singletons. The biggest ten clones account for less than 0.75% of the sample.

Results the study describes overall, beyond this receptor: Clinical and demographic metadata were provided uncurated, with the amount varying by source and participant.

The V and J genes are TRBV5-1 and TRBJ2-5, with 7 bases matching TRBD1. The specimen sequenced was PBMCs or T cells enriched from blood (not recorded which). The TCR was taken from a man aged 18 to 30 who had recovered from COVID-19. The nucleotide sequence reads TGCGCCAGCAGCTTCGGGACAGTGGAGGAGACCCAGTACTTC. This translates into CASSFGTVEETQYF.